These 31 T cell receptor beta chains were all obtained from the same sample, sequenced in a study of T cells in Graves' hyperthyroidism and ophthalmopathy. RNA transcripts served as the template for amplifying TCR beta CDR3 regions. A set of HTBI primers served as the primers for a first-round RT-PCR of the TCR CDR3. A single record per CDR3 protein comes from TCRdb applying MiXCR to the multiplex PCR reads. The table has hundreds of thousands of distinct CDR3 sequences, about 38% seen once. Sequencing was carried out using blood. These receptors originate from a man aged 18 to 30 with Graves' hyperthyroidism.

In this sample, this clonotype turned up many times. The chain uses TRBV7-2 and TRBJ1-2; D gene ambiguous. The V gene's germline CDR1 is SGHTA and CDR2 FQGNSA. Trimming took 1 base from V and 8 from J, leaving 5 bases between them. The CDR3 contains 11 residues. The CDR3 sequence: CASSLGRGYTF. The CDR3 region has the DNA TGTGCCAGCAGCTTAGGCAGGGGCTACACCTTC.

The rearrangement joins TRBV6-1 to TRBJ1-1; maybe TRBD1 (5 bases). The CDR3 has 14 amino acids. The germline V gene has CDR1 MNHNS and CDR2 SASEGT. V lost 5 bases, J lost 5 bases, and 15 bases lay in between. The CDR3 DNA reads TGTGCCAGCAGTAACCAGGGTATTCGGACTGAAGCTTTCTTT. Translating gives CASSNQGIRTEAFF.

This clonotype came up many times. This chain joins TRBV7-9 and TRBJ1-4; D remains unclear. CDR3 size: 12 residues. Germline values: CDR1 SEHNR, CDR2 FQNEAQ (reference sequence). V lost 5 bases to trimming and J lost 8 bases, with 9 bases between them. CDR3 nucleotides: TGTGCCAGCAGCCGGGAGGGAGAAAAACTGTTTTTT. It codes for CASSREGEKLFF.

The rearrangement links TRBV19 to TRBJ2-7, with D unresolved. Germline values: CDR1 LNHDA, CDR2 SQIVND (reference sequence). V was trimmed by 3 bases and J by 0 bases, leaving 12 bases between them. The length of the CDR3 is 15 residues. The CDR3 bases are TGTGCCAGTAGTATTATGGCGAAGAGCTCCTACGAGCAGTACTTC. Encoded protein: CASSIMAKSSYEQYF.

This clonotype was seen a few times. The V call is TRBV4-1, the J call TRBJ1-2; D is undetermined. In germline, CDR1 is MGHRA, CDR2 YSYEKL. V lost 0 bases, J lost 6 bases, and 14 bases lay in between. The CDR3 extends over 15 amino acids. The CDR3 DNA is TGCGCCAGCAGCCAAGATCGAACAGACGGTAATGGCTACACCTTC. Residues: CASSQDRTDGNGYTF.

Comment on this clonotype: A read error may explain this, as a much larger clone is one base away. The chain recombines TRBV9 with TRBJ1-1; weak D call: TRBD1 (6 bases). CDR1 is SGDLS and CDR2 is YYNGEE in the germline V gene. This CDR3 region has 14 residues. The CDR3 spells CVSSVVDRNTEAFF. DNA for the CDR3: TGTGTCAGCAGCGTAGTGGACAGAAACACTGAAGCTTTCTTT.

This clonotype showed up many times. The chain employs TRBV6-5 and TRBJ2-7; 9 bases line up with TRBD1. V was pared by 5 bases and J by 5 bases, with 10 bases of the junction left unmatched. This CDR3 comprises 15 residues. CDR1 and CDR2 from the germline V gene are MNHEY and SVGAGI. As DNA, the CDR3 is TGTGCCAGCAGTGCCCCGGGACAGGGCTTCCACGAGCAGTACTTC. It is translated as CASSAPGQGFHEQYF.

This clonotype was seen only a few times. This sequence joins TRBV4-2 and TRBJ1-1; D gene unclear. This CDR3 spans 14 amino acids. The germline CDR1 and CDR2 sequences are LGHNA and YNFKEQ. V was clipped by 5 bases and J by 2 bases, with 12 bases between them. This CDR3 is CASSFWEGNTEAFF. The DNA for the CDR3 is TGTGCCAGCAGCTTCTGGGAGGGAAACACTGAAGCTTTCTTT.

This chain uses TRBV12-3 or TRBV12-4 with TRBJ2-5; D not certain. V was pared by 6 bases and J by 3 bases, with 5 bases between. This CDR3 region has 11 residues. The CDR3 nucleotides are TGTGCCAGCAGAGTTAAAGAGACCCAGTACTTC. It specifies CASRVKETQYF.

In this sample, this clonotype turned up many times. The chain joins TRBV13 to TRBJ1-2; D call uncertain. CDR1 is PRHDT, CDR2 FYEKMQ, per germline (reference sequence). The V end was cut by 3 bases, the J end by 8 bases, with 7 bases between. CDR3 length: 11 residues. This chain's CDR3 is CASSFNFGYTF. CDR3 sequence (DNA): TGTGCCAGCAGCTTCAATTTCGGCTACACCTTC.

This clonotype has more than one count but fewer than ten. This chain links TRBV7-9 with TRBJ1-2; 9 nucleotides line up with TRBD1. Per germline, CDR1 SEHNR and CDR2 FQNEAQ (reference sequence). Trimming cost V 1 base and J 7 bases; bases outside gene matches: 10. The CDR3 covers 16 residues. The CDR3 region is CASSLVGTGYYGGYTF. In DNA, the CDR3 is TGTGCCAGCAGCTTAGTCGGGACAGGGTATTATGGTGGCTACACCTTC.

The rearrangement joins TRBV9 to TRBJ1-2; 8 bases agree with TRBD1. The CDR3 consists of 15 residues. V lost 4 bases to trimming and J lost 7 bases; unmatched junction nucleotides: 12. Germline V CDR1 and CDR2: SGDLS, YYNGEE. CDR3 region: CASSFGAGGPRGYTF. CDR3 DNA: TGTGCCAGCAGCTTCGGGGCAGGGGGCCCCCGTGGCTACACCTTC.

This rearrangement joins TRBV10-3 to TRBJ2-5; 8 nucleotides agree with TRBD2. CDR1 is ENHRY, CDR2 SYGVKD, per germline. The V segment lost 8 bases and the J segment 5 bases; nucleotides outside the gene matches: 13. The CDR3 sequence is 15 residues long. CDR3 nucleotides: TGTGCCATCTCGGAGCGGGGGTTCACCGGGGAGACCCAGTACTTC. This codes for CAISERGFTGETQYF.

This rearrangement joins TRBV14 to TRBJ1-3; D gene unclear. V lost 1 base and J lost 0, with 13 bases in between. The germline gives CDR1 SGHDN, CDR2 FVKESK. The CDR3 loop spans 17 amino acids. CDR3 amino acids: CASSQVPRAPSGNTIYF. CDR3 coding DNA: TGTGCCAGCAGCCAAGTACCCCGGGCCCCCTCTGGAAACACCATATATTTT.

The chain couples TRBV7-9 to TRBJ2-7; 8 nucleotides agree with TRBD1. Trimming removed 3 bases from V and 3 bases from J; junction bases left unmatched: 7. Germline CDR1 and CDR2: SEHNR and FQNEAQ (reference sequence). The CDR3 is 15 residues long. This CDR3 is CASSFSGQGDYEQYF. CDR3 coding DNA: TGTGCCAGCAGCTTCTCAGGACAGGGAGACTACGAGCAGTACTTC.

A note on this clonotype: This may be a read error: a much more frequent sequence differs by one nucleotide. As the CDR3 is not closed by the conserved phenylalanine or tryptophan, this likely results from a read error. The chain uses TRBV29-1 and TRBJ2-7; 7 bases line up with TRBD1. The germline V gene has CDR1 SQVTM and CDR2 ANQGSEA. The CDR3 is made up of 12 amino acids. The trim removed 7 bases at V and 4 bases at J, leaving 7 bases unmatched. The CDR3 is CSGTGEGYEQYL. The DNA for the CDR3 is TGCAGCGGAACAGGGGAAGGATACGAGCAGTACCTC.

This clonotype was counted at least ten times. The chain joins TRBV9 to TRBJ1-3, with D perhaps matching TRBD1 (5 bases). Trimming pared 2 bases from V and 0 bases from J, leaving 15 bases between. The CDR3 spans 17 residues. Germline V CDR1 and CDR2: SGDLS, YYNGEE. CDR3: CASSVAGLPISGNTIYF. The CDR3 DNA follows: TGTGCCAGCAGCGTGGCGGGACTGCCAATCTCTGGAAACACCATATATTTT. The full variable domain, rest sourced from reference TRBV9 and TRBJ1-3, is DSGVTQTPKHLITATGQRVTLRCSPRSGDLSVYWYQQSLDQGLQFLIQYYNGEERAKGNILERFSAQQFPDLHSELNLSSLELGDSALYFCASSVAGLPISGNTIYFGEGSWLTVV.

This clonotype was observed a handful of times. V is TRBV6-5 and J is TRBJ2-5; perhaps TRBD2 as D (6 bases). CDR1 and CDR2 from the germline V gene are MNHEY and SVGAGI. The germline V and J ends were trimmed by 2 bases and 4 bases, with 8 bases remaining between them. CDR3 size: 13 residues. CDR3 nucleotide sequence: TGTGCCAGCAGTTACGGGACTCCAGAGACCCAGTACTTC. Residues: CASSYGTPETQYF.

CDR3 bases: TGCGCCAGCAGCTTGGAGGTCCCCGTGGTGGCTTACGAGCAGTACTTC. Translating it yields CASSLEVPVVAYEQYF. The chain recombines TRBV5-1 with TRBJ2-7; no clear D. The CDR3 extends over 16 amino acids. CDR1 and CDR2 from the germline V gene are SGHRS and YFSETQ. Trimming cost V 0 bases and J 4 bases, with 17 bases left between them.

This clonotype was recorded at least ten times. The gene calls are TRBV29-1 and TRBJ2-7, with D possibly matching TRBD1 (6 bases). V was shortened by 4 bases and J by 3 bases, with 13 bases between the two germline ends. The CDR3 runs to 13 residues. The germline gives CDR1 SQVTM, CDR2 ANQGSEA. The CDR3 here is CSVVTGDFYEQYF. DNA for the CDR3: TGCAGCGTTGTGACAGGAGACTTCTACGAGCAGTACTTC.

The chain joins TRBV7-2 to TRBJ2-5; 7 nucleotides line up with TRBD1. Trimming removed 4 bases from V and 3 bases from J; junction bases left unmatched: 11. Germline CDR1 reads SGHTA; CDR2 reads FQGNSA. There are 16 residues in the CDR3. The CDR3 region has the DNA TGTGCCAGCAGCTCCACACTCCGGGACAGTAAAGAGACCCAGTACTTC. Protein product: CASSSTLRDSKETQYF.

This clonotype was counted ten times or more. This rearrangement joins TRBV15 to TRBJ2-2, with 10 bases identical to TRBD2. This CDR3 has 17 amino acids. Trimming removed 0 bases from V and 3 bases from J; junction bases left unmatched: 4. Germline V gene data show CDR1 as LNHNV and CDR2 as YYDKDF (reference sequence). The CDR3 loop is CATSREGLAGDTGELFF. The CDR3 DNA follows: TGTGCCACCAGCAGAGAGGGCCTAGCGGGGGACACCGGGGAGCTGTTTTTT.

V usage is TRBV9 and J usage is TRBJ1-4; 8 positions agree with TRBD1. V lost 4 bases to trimming and J lost 8 bases; unmatched junction nucleotides: 10. Germline V gene data show CDR1 as SGDLS and CDR2 as YYNGEE. CDR3 length: 15 amino acids. The DNA of the CDR3 is TGTGCCAGCAGCACAGCTTCAGGGGGCCGCGAAAAACTGTTTTTT. This gives the protein CASSTASGGREKLFF.

This clonotype appeared many times. The chain links TRBV29-1 to TRBJ1-1; D uncertain. Germline V gene sequence: CDR1 SQVTM, CDR2 ANQGSEA. V shed 2 bases and J shed 3 bases, with 7 bases lying between them. The CDR3 spans 12 residues. The CDR3 nucleotides read TGCAGCGTTGAAAAGAGGGACACTGAAGCTTTCTTT. This codes for CSVEKRDTEAFF.

Regarding this clonotype: A read error may produce the germline difference seen at one junction end. The rearrangement joins TRBV19 to TRBJ2-6; TRBD1 might be the D (6 bases). The CDR3 runs 16 residues. Germline V lookup: CDR1 LNHDA, CDR2 SQIVND (reference sequence). CDR3 amino acids: CASSIDQGSGANALTF. As DNA, the CDR3 is TGTGCCAGTAGTATAGATCAGGGGAGTGGGGCCAACGCCCTGACTTTC.

This rearrangement joins TRBV11-2 to TRBJ1-5, with D unclear. The CDR3 has 13 residues. The germline V and J ends were trimmed by 2 bases and 5 bases, with 7 bases remaining between them. Germline CDR1 reads SGHAT; CDR2 reads FQNNGV. The CDR3 loop reads CASSLSIYQPQHF. The CDR3 nucleotides read TGTGCCAGCAGCTTATCAATCTATCAGCCCCAGCATTTT.

In its sample, this clonotype was seen many times. V gene TRBV20-1 combines with J gene TRBJ1-2; weak D call: TRBD1 (6 bases). Germline V CDR1 and CDR2: DFQATT, SNEGSKA (reference sequence). Trimming removed 3 bases at V and 4 bases at J, with 9 bases between. This CDR3 comprises 12 residues. CDR3 sequence: CSASIGGYGYTF. The CDR3 nucleotides read TGCAGTGCTAGTATAGGGGGCTATGGCTACACCTTC.

Note on this clonotype: Just one base apart from a much larger clone, this may be a read error. The rearrangement uses TRBV19 and TRBJ1-5; 8 bases agree with TRBD1. This CDR3 has 15 residues. After removal of 3 bases from V and 5 bases from J, the junction contained 6 bases not matched to a gene. Germline assignment: CDR1 LNHDA and CDR2 SQIVND (reference sequence). CDR3 sequence: CASSMGTGGHQPQHF. CDR3 nucleotides: TGTGCCAGTAGTATGGGAACAGGGGGACATCAGCCCCAGCATTTT. Full variable domain (missing parts from reference TRBV19 and TRBJ1-5): DGGITQSPKYLFRKEGQNVTLSCEQNLNHDAMYWYRQDPGQGLRLIYYSQIVNDFQKGDIAEGYSVSREKKESFPLTVTSAQKNPTAFYLCASSMGTGGHQPQHFGDGTRLSIL.

This clonotype came up a few times. The gene calls are TRBV10-2 and TRBJ2-5, with TRBD2 as a possible D gene (5 bases). The V and J ends lost 3 bases and 10 bases respectively, with 9 bases between them. This CDR3 contains 11 residues. The germline V gene has CDR1 WSHSY and CDR2 SAAADI. The CDR3 spells CASSDRGGQYF. Here the CDR3 DNA reads TGCGCCAGCAGTGATAGAGGAGGCCAGTACTTC.

This clonotype was seen at least ten times. The chain has TRBV19 and TRBJ1-2; D not certain. The CDR3 is 12 amino acids. The V end was cut by 1 base, the J end by 4 bases, with 4 bases between. Germline loops: CDR1 LNHDA, CDR2 SQIVND (reference sequence). The CDR3 DNA follows: TGTGCCAGTAGTATAGCGGGCTATGGCTACACCTTC. This gives the protein CASSIAGYGYTF.

The sample holds a few counts of this clonotype. V is TRBV7-3 and J is TRBJ2-6; the D gene could be TRBD1 or TRBD2 (5 bases each). Germline-derived CDR1 and CDR2 are SGHTA and FQGTGA. Trimming removed 9 bases from V and 0 bases from J, with 21 bases in between. The CDR3 contains 18 residues. CDR3 in amino acids: CARKRTGPKYSGANVLTF. CDR3 sequence (DNA): TGTGCCAGGAAGAGAACGGGACCGAAGTACTCTGGGGCCAACGTCCTGACTTTC.